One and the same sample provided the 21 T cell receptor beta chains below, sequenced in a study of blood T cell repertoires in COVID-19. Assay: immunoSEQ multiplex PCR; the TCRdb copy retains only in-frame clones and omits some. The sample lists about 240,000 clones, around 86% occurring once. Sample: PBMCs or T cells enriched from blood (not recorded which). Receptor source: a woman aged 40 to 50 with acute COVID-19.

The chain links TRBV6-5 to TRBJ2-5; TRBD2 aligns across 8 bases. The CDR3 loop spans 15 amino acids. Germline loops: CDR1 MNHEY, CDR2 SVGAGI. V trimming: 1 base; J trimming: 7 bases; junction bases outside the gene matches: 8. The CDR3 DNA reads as TGTGCCAGCAGTTACTTCCCTAGCGGGTTGGGGACCCAGTACTTC. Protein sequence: CASSYFPSGLGTQYF.

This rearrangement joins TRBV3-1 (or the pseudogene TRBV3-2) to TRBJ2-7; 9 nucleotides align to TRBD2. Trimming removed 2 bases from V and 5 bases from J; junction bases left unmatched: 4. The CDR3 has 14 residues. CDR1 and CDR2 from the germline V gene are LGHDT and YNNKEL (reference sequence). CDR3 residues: CASSQTREGHEQYF. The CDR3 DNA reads TGTGCCAGCAGCCAAACGCGGGAGGGCCACGAGCAGTACTTC.

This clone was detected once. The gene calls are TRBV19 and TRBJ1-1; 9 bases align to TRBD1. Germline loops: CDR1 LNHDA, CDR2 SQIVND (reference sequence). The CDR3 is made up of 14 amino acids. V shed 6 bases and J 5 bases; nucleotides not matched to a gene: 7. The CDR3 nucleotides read TGTGCCAGTAGCCAAACAGGGGGCAGGACTGAAGCTTTCTTT. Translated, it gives CASSQTGGRTEAFF.

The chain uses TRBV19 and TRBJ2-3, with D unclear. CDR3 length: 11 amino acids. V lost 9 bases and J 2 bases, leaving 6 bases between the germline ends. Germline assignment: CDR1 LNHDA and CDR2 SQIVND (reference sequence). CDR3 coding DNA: TGTGCCAGCCAGGTCACAGATACGCAGTATTTT. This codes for CASQVTDTQYF.

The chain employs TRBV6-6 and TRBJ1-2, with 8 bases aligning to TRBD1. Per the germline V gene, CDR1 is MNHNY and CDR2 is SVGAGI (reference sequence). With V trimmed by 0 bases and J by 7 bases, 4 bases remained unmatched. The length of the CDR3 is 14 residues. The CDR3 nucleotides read TGTGCCAGCAGTTACTCGACTACAGGGGGTGGCTACACCTTC. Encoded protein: CASSYSTTGGGYTF.

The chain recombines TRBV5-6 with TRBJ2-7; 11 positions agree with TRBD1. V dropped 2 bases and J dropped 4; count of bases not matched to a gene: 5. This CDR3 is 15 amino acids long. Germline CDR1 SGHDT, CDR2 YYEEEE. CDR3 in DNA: TGTGCCAGCAGCTTCAAAGGACAGGGGGCTTACGAGCAGTACTTC. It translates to CASSFKGQGAYEQYF.

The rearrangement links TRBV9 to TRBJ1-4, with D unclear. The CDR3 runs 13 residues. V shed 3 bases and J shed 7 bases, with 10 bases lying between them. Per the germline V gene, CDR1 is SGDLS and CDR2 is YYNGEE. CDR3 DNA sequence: TGTGCCAGCAGCGCGGATGGGAGTGAAAAACTGTTTTTT. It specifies CASSADGSEKLFF.

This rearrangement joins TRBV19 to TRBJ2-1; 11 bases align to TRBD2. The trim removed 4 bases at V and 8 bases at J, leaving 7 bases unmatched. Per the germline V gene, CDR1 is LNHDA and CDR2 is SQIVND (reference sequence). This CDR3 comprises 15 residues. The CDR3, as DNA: TGTGCCAGTAGTACGACTAGCGGGATTAACGATGAGCAGTTCTTC. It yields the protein CASSTTSGINDEQFF.

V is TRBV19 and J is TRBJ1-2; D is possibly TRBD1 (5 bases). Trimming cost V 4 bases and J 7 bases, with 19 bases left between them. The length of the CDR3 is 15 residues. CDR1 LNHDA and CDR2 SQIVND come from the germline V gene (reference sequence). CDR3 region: CASSKDSESMAGYTF. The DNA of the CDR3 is TGTGCCAGTAGTAAAGACAGCGAGTCAATGGCTGGCTACACCTTC.

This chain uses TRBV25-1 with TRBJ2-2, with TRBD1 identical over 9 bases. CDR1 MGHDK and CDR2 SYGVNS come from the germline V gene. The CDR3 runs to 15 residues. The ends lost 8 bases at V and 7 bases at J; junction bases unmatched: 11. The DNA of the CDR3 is TGTGCCAGCTCTGTCTTGACAGGGGGTAACGGGGAGCTGTTTTTT. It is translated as CASSVLTGGNGELFF.

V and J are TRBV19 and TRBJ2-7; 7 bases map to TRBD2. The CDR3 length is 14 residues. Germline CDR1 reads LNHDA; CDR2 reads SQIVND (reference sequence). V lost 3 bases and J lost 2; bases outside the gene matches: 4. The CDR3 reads CASSISTSAYEQYF. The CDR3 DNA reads TGTGCCAGTAGTATTTCTACTAGCGCCTACGAGCAGTACTTC.

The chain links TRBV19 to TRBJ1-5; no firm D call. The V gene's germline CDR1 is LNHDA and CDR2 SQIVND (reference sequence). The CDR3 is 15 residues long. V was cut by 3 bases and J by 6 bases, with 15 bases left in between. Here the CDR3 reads CASSISWEFAQPQHF. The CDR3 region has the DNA TGTGCCAGTAGTATCAGTTGGGAGTTTGCTCAGCCCCAGCATTTT.

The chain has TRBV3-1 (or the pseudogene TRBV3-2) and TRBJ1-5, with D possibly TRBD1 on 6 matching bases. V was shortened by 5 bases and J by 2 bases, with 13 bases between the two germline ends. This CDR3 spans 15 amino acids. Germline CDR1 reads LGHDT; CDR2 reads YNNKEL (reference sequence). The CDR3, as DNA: TGTGCCAGCAGCGCAACAGGGAGTGGCAATCAGCCCCAGCATTTT. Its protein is CASSATGSGNQPQHF.

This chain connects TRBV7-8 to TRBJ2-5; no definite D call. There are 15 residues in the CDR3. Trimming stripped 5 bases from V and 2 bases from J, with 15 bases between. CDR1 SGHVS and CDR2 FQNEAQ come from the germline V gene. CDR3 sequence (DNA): TGTGCCAGCAGCACTTATTGGGCGCTTCAAGAGACCCAGTACTTC. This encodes CASSTYWALQETQYF.

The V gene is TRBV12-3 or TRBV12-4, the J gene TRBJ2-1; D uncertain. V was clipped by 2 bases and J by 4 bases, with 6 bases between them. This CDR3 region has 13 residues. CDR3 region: CASSLLEYNEQFF. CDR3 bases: TGTGCCAGCAGTTTACTAGAGTACAATGAGCAGTTCTTC.

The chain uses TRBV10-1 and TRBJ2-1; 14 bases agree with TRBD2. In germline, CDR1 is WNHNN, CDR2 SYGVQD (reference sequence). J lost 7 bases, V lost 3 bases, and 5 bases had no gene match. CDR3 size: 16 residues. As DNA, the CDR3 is TGCGCCAGCAGTGACGAAAGGACTAGCGGGGGGAATGAGCAGTTCTTC. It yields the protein CASSDERTSGGNEQFF.

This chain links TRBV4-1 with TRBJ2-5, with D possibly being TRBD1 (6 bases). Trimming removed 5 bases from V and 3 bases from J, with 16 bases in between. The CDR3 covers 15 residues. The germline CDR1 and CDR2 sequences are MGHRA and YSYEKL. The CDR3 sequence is CASSETGIGEETQYF. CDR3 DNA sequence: TGCGCCAGCAGCGAAACAGGGATAGGAGAAGAGACCCAGTACTTC.

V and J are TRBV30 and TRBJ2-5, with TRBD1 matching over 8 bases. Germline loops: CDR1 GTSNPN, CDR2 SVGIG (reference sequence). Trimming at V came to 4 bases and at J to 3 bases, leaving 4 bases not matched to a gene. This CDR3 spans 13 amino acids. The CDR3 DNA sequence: TGTGCCTGGAATCCGACAGGGGAAGAGACCCAGTACTTC. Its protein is CAWNPTGEETQYF.

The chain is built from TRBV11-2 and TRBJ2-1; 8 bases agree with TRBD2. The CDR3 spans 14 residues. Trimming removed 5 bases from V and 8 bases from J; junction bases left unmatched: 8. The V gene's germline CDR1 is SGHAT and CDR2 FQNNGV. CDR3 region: CASSNGLAWYEQFF. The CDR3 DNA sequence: TGTGCCAGCAGCAACGGACTAGCTTGGTATGAGCAGTTCTTC.

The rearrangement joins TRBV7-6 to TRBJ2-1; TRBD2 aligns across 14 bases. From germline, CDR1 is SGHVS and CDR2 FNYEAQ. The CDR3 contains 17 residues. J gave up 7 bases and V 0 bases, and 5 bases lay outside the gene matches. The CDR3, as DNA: TGTGCCAGCAGCTTAGCATCGGGACTAGCGGGAGTTAATGAGCAGTTCTTC. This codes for CASSLASGLAGVNEQFF.

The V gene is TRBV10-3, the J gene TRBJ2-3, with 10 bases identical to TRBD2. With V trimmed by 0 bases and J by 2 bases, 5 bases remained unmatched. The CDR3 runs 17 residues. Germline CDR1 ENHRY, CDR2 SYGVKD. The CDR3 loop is CAISESVAGGYTDTQYF. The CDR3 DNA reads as TGTGCCATCAGTGAGTCGGTAGCGGGAGGCTACACAGATACGCAGTATTTT.